The table lists the clone carrying this T cell receptor (beta chain) with many counts. These data originate in a study of T cells in Graves' hyperthyroidism and ophthalmopathy. V lost 0 bases and J lost 4, with 9 bases in between. Germline CDR1 reads GTSNPN; CDR2 reads SVGIG (reference sequence). The CDR3 consists of 13 residues. Absence of ophthalmopathy progression within 18 months defined stable Graves' hyperthyroidism. Hyperthyroidism, newly diagnosed and lasting under 2 months, affected patients aged 18 to 65. TCR beta CDR3 regions were amplified from RNA transcripts. When the TCR CDR3 underwent first-round RT-PCR, the HTBI primer set was used. TCRdb ran MiXCR on the multiplex PCR reads and lists one entry per CDR3 protein. This table has about 690,000 distinct CDR3 sequences, 17% appearing once.

The V call is TRBV30, the J call TRBJ1-1; the D gene is possibly TRBD1 (5 bases). The clonotype was recovered from a man aged 45-65 years with Graves' hyperthyroidism. The sequenced sample was blood. As DNA, the CDR3 is TGTGCCTGGAGTGTCGGGGGAAGCACTGAAGCTTTCTTT. Its translation: CAWSVGGSTEAFF.